This TCR beta chain stems from a study of shared clonotypes between healthy human individuals. General study results and limits: Naive CD4 clonotypes overlapped across a handful of donors at about 5.3%. Despite large depth, rarefaction showed incomplete sorted-subset sequencing.

Generated by immunoSEQ multiplex PCR, the TCRdb table keeps only in-frame clones and is missing some. The data show some 980,000 clones, with approximately 80% seen just once and nearly 1.5% held by the top ten. Concerning this clone itself: Its antigen is undetermined.

Germline loops: CDR1 KGHSH, CDR2 LQKENI. CDR3 length: 15 residues. Trimming took 4 bases from V and 3 from J, leaving 10 bases between them. Sequenced material: memory CD4+ T cells sorted from blood. As for subset: CD45RA-negative fraction. The chain recombines TRBV18 with TRBJ1-6, with D possibly matching TRBD1 (6 bases). The TCR originated in a man aged 18 to 30 in good health. The CDR3 protein is CASSLATGYNSPLHF. CDR3 coding DNA: TGTGCCAGCTCACTAGCGACAGGCTATAATTCACCCCTCCACTTT.